Shown below are 30 T cell receptor beta chains from a single sample sequenced in a study of identical twins. TCRdb re-called the 5' RACE reads with MiXCR, one entry per CDR3 protein. Altogether just over 450,000 distinct CDR3 sequences are present, 13% to 15% being singletons, with the ten largest covering roughly 0.5%. These data are also associated with another study on yellow fever vaccine responses in identical twins.

Sequencing input: CD4+ T cells sorted from blood. These TCRs come from a woman aged 18-29 years in good health.

The rearrangement uses TRBV27 and TRBJ2-1, with D hard to call. CDR1 is MNHEY and CDR2 is SMNVEV in the germline V gene (reference sequence). CDR3 size: 15 residues. Trimming took 0 bases from V and 6 from J, leaving 12 bases between them. The CDR3 bases are TGTGCCAGCAGTTTATCGGTAGGGCTCAGCAATGAGCAGTTCTTC. Translation: CASSLSVGLSNEQFF.

This sequence joins TRBV29-1 and TRBJ1-3; no clear D. The germline gives CDR1 SQVTM, CDR2 ANQGSEA. The CDR3 spans 11 residues. V lost 6 bases and J lost 4, with 7 bases in between. The CDR3 nucleotides are TGCAGCGTCCGTCAGGGAAACACCATATATTTT. This codes for CSVRQGNTIYF.

The chain has TRBV7-9 and TRBJ1-1; D is ambiguous. The germline V gene encodes CDR1 SEHNR and CDR2 FQNEAQ (reference sequence). Trimming stripped 6 bases from V and 1 base from J, with 9 bases between. The CDR3 consists of 13 residues. The CDR3 bases are TGTGCCAGCAGTAAACTCGCGAACACTGAAGCTTTCTTT. Protein sequence: CASSKLANTEAFF.

V usage is TRBV20-1 and J usage is TRBJ2-5; 10 bases match TRBD2. J lost 5 bases, V lost 5 bases, and 8 bases had no gene match. The germline gives CDR1 DFQATT, CDR2 SNEGSKA (reference sequence). There are 14 residues in the CDR3. As DNA, the CDR3 is TGCAGTGCTTCAAGTAGCGGGGGGAGTGAGACCCAGTACTTC. The encoded protein is CSASSSGGSETQYF.

V is TRBV12-3 or TRBV12-4 and J is TRBJ1-6, with TRBD1 matching over 9 bases. The CDR3 loop spans 15 amino acids. V lost 6 bases, J lost 7 bases, and 7 bases stayed unmatched. The CDR3 region has the DNA TGTGCCAGCAGAACTAAAGGGACAGGGAATTCACCCCTCCACTTT. Translating gives CASRTKGTGNSPLHF.

The chain uses TRBV30 and TRBJ2-1; either TRBD1 or TRBD2 may fit D (5 bases each). CDR1 is GTSNPN, CDR2 SVGIG, per germline (reference sequence). This CDR3 contains 15 residues. V was clipped by 5 bases and J by 6 bases, with 20 bases between them. CDR3 bases: TGTGCCTGGGCGCTAGCCTCAGGGCGGCCCAATGAGCAGTTCTTC. Translation gives CAWALASGRPNEQFF.

This chain connects TRBV24-1 to TRBJ2-5; tentatively, D is TRBD1 (6 bases). The CDR3 covers 17 residues. From germline, CDR1 is KGHDR and CDR2 SFDVKD. V lost 0 bases, J lost 2 bases, and 15 bases lay in between. CDR3 region: CATSDLPSTGVQETQYF. The CDR3 nucleotides are TGTGCCACCAGTGATTTGCCCTCGACAGGTGTTCAAGAGACCCAGTACTTC.

This clonotype appeared a few times. This chain uses TRBV4-2 with TRBJ1-1; D ambiguous. V lost 4 bases to trimming and J lost 4 bases, with 19 bases between them. CDR3 length equals 16 residues. Germline lookup yields CDR1 LGHNA and CDR2 YNFKEQ. The CDR3 DNA reads TGTGCCAGCAGCCCCCCCCTGGCGGTCGTTATCACTGAAGCTTTCTTT. This codes for CASSPPLAVVITEAFF.

This CDR3 is CASSQDQGTGYGYTF. CDR3 DNA: TGCGCCAGCAGCCAAGATCAGGGCACCGGGTATGGCTACACCTTC. The chain joins TRBV4-3 to TRBJ1-2; tentatively, D is TRBD1 (5 bases). V was shortened by 0 bases and J by 5 bases, with 13 bases between the two germline ends. This CDR3 region has 15 residues. The germline gives CDR1 LGHNA, CDR2 YSLEER.

This clonotype was picked up a small number of times. The gene calls are TRBV21-1 and TRBJ1-6; the table calls TRBD1, which could not be checked here. TRBV21-1 is listed as a pseudogene. The CDR3 is 15 residues long. The CDR3 here is CASSKGGPQDSPLHF. The DNA for the CDR3 is TGTGCCAGCAGCAAAGGTGGCCCCCAGGATTCACCCCTCCACTTT.

The J gene is TRBJ2-2, the V gene TRBV11-2; 10 bases map to TRBD2. Per germline, CDR1 SGHAT and CDR2 FQNNGV. The CDR3 is 15 residues long. V lost 3 bases, J lost 5 bases, and 3 bases stayed unmatched. This chain's CDR3 is CASSFKRGGTGELFF. CDR3 nucleotides: TGTGCCAGCAGCTTCAAGCGGGGGGGGACCGGGGAGCTGTTTTTT.

The chain has TRBV5-1 and TRBJ2-5, with TRBD2 identical over 14 bases. The trim removed 0 bases at V and 4 bases at J, leaving 14 bases unmatched. The CDR3 extends over 20 amino acids. CDR1 is SGHRS, CDR2 YFSETQ, per germline. The CDR3 DNA reads as TGCGCCAGCAGCTTGGCGAGACGACTAGCGGGAGGGCCCTCGGGAGAGACCCAGTACTTC. It specifies CASSLARRLAGGPSGETQYF.

The CDR3 DNA sequence: TGTGCCAGCAGATCTCTAGCGGTCTTTACAGATACGCAGTATTTT. It is translated as CASRSLAVFTDTQYF. This sequence joins TRBV28 and TRBJ2-3, with 7 bases that match TRBD2. This CDR3 has 15 residues. Germline CDR1 and CDR2: MDHEN and SYDVKM. Unmatched junction bases numbered 9, after V lost 6 bases and J lost 3 bases.

The chain combines TRBV12-3 or TRBV12-4 with TRBJ2-1; TRBD1 agrees at 7 bases. The CDR3 sequence is 15 residues long. V shed 1 base and J 3 bases; nucleotides not matched to a gene: 3. CDR3 amino acids: CASSLGDSLYNEQFF. The CDR3 region has the DNA TGTGCCAGCAGTTTAGGGGACAGCCTCTACAATGAGCAGTTCTTC.

This clonotype appeared a few times. The chain carries TRBV20-1 and TRBJ2-3; TRBD2 matches at 14 bases. The V gene's germline CDR1 is DFQATT and CDR2 SNEGSKA (reference sequence). With V trimmed by 5 bases and J by 6 bases, 7 bases remained unmatched. There are 15 residues in the CDR3. CDR3 protein: CSASGRTSGRDTQYF. The CDR3 DNA sequence: TGCAGTGCTTCGGGCCGGACTAGCGGGAGGGATACGCAGTATTTT.

This clonotype was counted a few times. The rearrangement links TRBV29-1 to TRBJ1-5; maybe TRBD1 (5 bases). Trimming took 6 bases from V and 0 from J, leaving 9 bases between them. The CDR3 runs to 13 residues. Germline CDR1 reads SQVTM; CDR2 reads ANQGSEA. CDR3 region: CSVSGNSNQPQHF. The CDR3 DNA follows: TGCAGCGTGTCAGGGAATAGCAATCAGCCCCAGCATTTT.

This clonotype was observed many times. The rearrangement uses TRBV2 and TRBJ2-7; 7 bases are shared with TRBD1. The CDR3 is 14 amino acids. The V gene's germline CDR1 is SNHLY and CDR2 FYNNEI. V lost 3 bases, J lost 5 bases, and 7 bases stayed unmatched. The CDR3 DNA follows: TGTGCCAGCAGTGAGATAGGGGGCGCGGACGAGCAGTACTTC. Translating it yields CASSEIGGADEQYF.

V is TRBV20-1 and J is TRBJ2-1, with 9 bases matching TRBD2. Germline V gives CDR1 DFQATT, CDR2 SNEGSKA (reference sequence). V gave up 5 bases and J gave up 0 bases; unmatched junction bases: 5. This CDR3 has 15 amino acids. As DNA, the CDR3 is TGCAGTGCTCAGAGCGGGGGGAGCTCCTACAATGAGCAGTTCTTC. Translation gives CSAQSGGSSYNEQFF.

The chain recombines TRBV7-2 with TRBJ2-5, with 8 bases aligning to TRBD1. Germline values: CDR1 SGHTA, CDR2 FQGNSA. V shed 5 bases and J 5 bases; nucleotides not matched to a gene: 7. CDR3 length: 14 amino acids. This CDR3 reads CASSHGTGGETQYF. Here the CDR3 DNA reads TGTGCCAGCAGCCACGGGACAGGCGGGGAGACCCAGTACTTC.

This clonotype has a handful of counts. The J gene is TRBJ1-1, the V gene TRBV29-1; 7 positions match TRBD1. Germline-derived CDR1 and CDR2 are SQVTM and ANQGSEA. J was trimmed by 6 bases and V by 4 bases; bases with no gene match: 5. The CDR3 runs to 12 residues. The chain's CDR3 is CSVGQGGAEAFF. In DNA, the CDR3 is TGCAGCGTTGGACAGGGTGGAGCTGAAGCTTTCTTT. The variable domain in full, with the rest retrieved from reference TRBV29-1 and TRBJ1-1, is SAVISQKPSRDICQRGTSLTIQCQVDSQVTMMFWYRQQPGQSLTLIATANQGSEATYESGFVIDKFPISRPNLTFSTLTVSNMSPEDSSIYLCSVGQGGAEAFFGQGTRLTVV.

V and J are TRBV2 and TRBJ2-4; 10 bases agree with TRBD2. CDR1 and CDR2 from the germline V gene are SNHLY and FYNNEI. J was trimmed by 1 base and V by 7 bases; bases with no gene match: 10. The CDR3 loop spans 17 amino acids. CDR3 in amino acids: CASTRLAGGAAKNIQYF. Here the CDR3 DNA reads TGTGCCAGCACGCGGTTAGCGGGAGGTGCGGCCAAAAACATTCAGTACTTC.

This clonotype was detected a few times. This chain joins TRBV18 and TRBJ2-1, with D perhaps TRBD1 (6 bases). CDR3 size: 12 residues. Between the trimmed V and J ends, which lost 1 base and 12 bases, there was a span of 10 bases. Germline lookup yields CDR1 KGHSH and CDR2 LQKENI. Written as DNA, the CDR3 is TGTGCCAGCTCACCACGGGTAGGGGGGCAGTTCTTC. It codes for CASSPRVGGQFF.

The chain couples TRBV9 to TRBJ1-1, with TRBD1 identical over 8 bases. CDR1 is SGDLS and CDR2 is YYNGEE in the germline V gene. The CDR3 has 18 residues. V lost 4 bases to trimming and J lost 4 bases; unmatched junction nucleotides: 18. The CDR3 region is CASSTRKTPGQVSTEAFF. The CDR3 DNA follows: TGTGCCAGCAGCACAAGAAAAACGCCGGGACAGGTGTCCACTGAAGCTTTCTTT. Filled out from reference TRBV9 and TRBJ1-1, the complete variable domain reads DSGVTQTPKHLITATGQRVTLRCSPRSGDLSVYWYQQSLDQGLQFLIQYYNGEERAKGNILERFSAQQFPDLHSELNLSSLELGDSALYFCASSTRKTPGQVSTEAFFGQGTRLTVV.

The chain has TRBV2 and TRBJ1-1; D gene ambiguous. CDR3 length: 14 residues. The V gene lost 4 bases and the J gene lost 2 bases, with 11 bases spanning the gap. Germline lookup yields CDR1 SNHLY and CDR2 FYNNEI. The CDR3 sequence is CASSARTENTEAFF. In nucleotides, the CDR3 is TGTGCCAGCAGTGCCCGGACGGAAAACACTGAAGCTTTCTTT.

The chain joins TRBV15 to TRBJ2-7; weak D call: TRBD1 (8 bases). The V and J ends lost 1 base and 0 bases respectively, with 13 bases between them. Germline lookup yields CDR1 LNHNV and CDR2 YYDKDF (reference sequence). CDR3 size: 16 residues. CDR3 in amino acids: CATSRGGGQVSYEQYF. The CDR3 nucleotides read TGTGCCACCAGCAGAGGGGGGGGACAGGTCTCCTACGAGCAGTACTTC.

CDR3 nucleotide sequence: TGTGCCAGCAGCCAGGGCCCGGGACAGGGGGCCACCGGGGAGCTGTTTTTT. This sequence encodes CASSQGPGQGATGELFF. The J gene is TRBJ2-2, the V gene TRBV4-2; 12 nucleotides line up with TRBD1. The CDR3 has 17 residues. The V gene's germline CDR1 is LGHNA and CDR2 YNFKEQ. V trimming: 3 bases; J trimming: 4 bases; junction bases outside the gene matches: 6.

In this sample, this clonotype turned up a few times. The genes are TRBV20-1 and TRBJ1-2, with 11 bases matching TRBD1. Trimming cost V 1 base and J 7 bases; bases outside gene matches: 5. The CDR3 has 14 residues. Germline assignment: CDR1 DFQATT and CDR2 SNEGSKA (reference sequence). The CDR3 here is CSARVRTGGIGYTF. CDR3 in DNA: TGCAGTGCTAGAGTTCGGACAGGGGGCATTGGCTACACCTTC.

The sample holds many counts of this clonotype. At one boundary the junction diverges from the germline segment, which might be a read error. CDR3 in DNA: TGTGCCAGCAGCCTTAGCGGTGCGAACACCGGGGAGCTGTTTTTT. Its translation is CASSLSGANTGELFF. The chain links TRBV5-1 to TRBJ2-2, with D perhaps TRBD2 (6 bases). Germline V gene data show CDR1 as SGHRS and CDR2 as YFSETQ. The CDR3 has 15 residues. Filled out from reference TRBV5-1 and TRBJ2-2, the complete variable domain reads KAGVTQTPRYLIKTRGQQVTLSCSPISGHRSVSWYQQTPGQGLQFLFEYFSETQRNKGNFPGRFSGRQFSNSRSEMNVSTLELGDSALYLCASSLSGANTGELFFGEGSRLTVL.

This clonotype turned up a few times. Mismatch with germline at one junction end may stem from a read error. The chain links TRBV7-9 to TRBJ1-2; 7 nucleotides align to TRBD1. Germline V CDR1 and CDR2: SEHNR, FQNEAQ (reference sequence). This CDR3 is 15 amino acids long. This CDR3 is CASSGHRGDYYGYTF. DNA for the CDR3: TGTGCCAGCAGCGGACACAGGGGAGATTACTACGGCTACACCTTC.

In this sample, this clonotype turned up a few times. The J gene is TRBJ2-3, the V gene TRBV9; D gene ambiguous. V was shortened by 0 bases and J by 2 bases, with 10 bases between the two germline ends. From germline, CDR1 is SGDLS and CDR2 YYNGEE. The CDR3 runs 15 residues. In DNA, the CDR3 is TGTGCCAGCAGCGTAGTTAAGCGATCCACAGATACGCAGTATTTT. It translates to CASSVVKRSTDTQYF.